This TCR beta chain is from a study of a mutant IDH1 vaccine in newly diagnosed glioma. Study-level background: Sex among treated patients split 62.5% male, roughly 38% female; mean age was roughly 42 years.

By proportion, this clone is medium-sized. Method: immunoSEQ multiplex PCR; TCRdb's copy keeps in-frame clones and lacks some. The table records tens of thousands of clones, 80% to 90% of them present only once. Time point given: baseline, week 1 (first vaccination visit). Noted treatment: pre-vaccination baseline after standard-of-care therapy. V shed 5 bases and J 10 bases; nucleotides not matched to a gene: 9. Germline assignment: CDR1 SGHVS and CDR2 FNYEAQ. The CDR3 loop spans 16 amino acids. This TCR came from a man aged 35-49 years with glioma. Sequencing was performed on PBMCs, taken from a glioma patient treated with radiotherapy, temozolomide or both. This chain connects TRBV7-6 to TRBJ2-1, with 15 bases that match TRBD2. This CDR3 is CASSLTGTSGRLEQFF. The CDR3, as DNA: TGTGCCAGCAGCCTAACCGGGACTAGCGGGAGGCTGGAGCAGTTCTTC.